Each of the 22 T cell receptor beta chains below was sequenced from the same sample in a study of CXCR3-negative and CXCR3-positive naive CD8 T cells. Whole-study results and caveats: The TRB CDR3s that CXCR3-positive naive cells carried were more hydrophobic than those of CXCR3-negative naive cells.

These TCRs' antigens remain unknown. Libraries of TRB cDNA were made by 5' RACE and carried UMIs. Reanalyzing the 5' RACE reads, TCRdb keeps one entry per CDR3 protein, without DNA. The sample holds roughly 93,000 distinct CDR3 sequences. The sequenced sample consisted of naive CXCR3+ CD8+ T cells from blood. Subset described: CD45RO-CCR7+CD27+CD95- naive CD8+ T cells expressing CXCR3 (TNR3+). The receptors shown here come from a human donor in good health. Some clones in this sample may be carry-over from other donors' samples.

This chain's CDR3 is CASSVGAYEQYF. This chain joins TRBV5-1 and TRBJ2-7. The CDR3 length is 12 residues. CDR1 SGHRS and CDR2 YFSETQ come from the germline V gene.

The genes are TRBV7-9 and TRBJ1-3; the D call of TRBD1 rests on TCRdb alone, since no DNA is present to check it. The CDR3 contains 16 residues. The germline V gene encodes CDR1 SEHNR and CDR2 FQNEAQ (reference sequence). The chain's CDR3 is CASSLDRSGSGNTIYF.

The chain has TRBV27 and TRBJ2-1; TCRdb gives TRBD1 as the D gene, but with no DNA this cannot be confirmed. The CDR3 runs to 16 residues. Germline CDR1 reads MNHEY; CDR2 reads SMNVEV (reference sequence). CDR3 amino acids: CASSLVSGAPYNEQFF.

The J gene is TRBJ1-1, the V gene TRBV5-1; TCRdb's assignment of TRBD1 cannot be checked, as there is no DNA. CDR1 is SGHRS and CDR2 is YFSETQ in the germline V gene. The CDR3 runs to 14 residues. CDR3 in amino acids: CASSEGTENTEAFF.

The chain combines TRBV20-1 with TRBJ2-1; TCRdb's D gene call, TRBD1, goes unchecked for lack of DNA. The V gene's germline CDR1 is DFQATT and CDR2 SNEGSKA (reference sequence). The CDR3 is made up of 18 amino acids. The CDR3 sequence: CSARDMLAGGSSYNEQFF.

The chain carries TRBV6-6 and TRBJ1-6. This CDR3 contains 15 residues. Per germline, CDR1 MNHNY and CDR2 SVGAGI (reference sequence). CDR3 sequence: CASSTIGPYNSPLHF.

The genes are TRBV7-9 and TRBJ2-2; checking the TCRdb D call of TRBD1 is not possible without DNA. The CDR3 spans 18 residues. The germline gives CDR1 SEHNR, CDR2 FQNEAQ (reference sequence). CDR3 residues: CASSNTGRLPGNTGELFF.

This chain connects TRBV4-2 to TRBJ2-1; the D gene TCRdb calls, TRBD2, cannot be checked with no DNA. Germline-derived CDR1 and CDR2 are LGHNA and YNFKEQ. The CDR3 consists of 18 residues. The CDR3 is CASSQARITAGGGHEQFF.

The J gene is TRBJ2-7, the V gene TRBV7-8; the TRBD2 assignment by TCRdb is unverifiable without DNA. The CDR3 runs to 17 residues. Per germline, CDR1 SGHVS and CDR2 FQNEAQ. CDR3 protein: CASSLVRAGGQIYEQYF.

The V and J genes are TRBV6-1 and TRBJ2-7. This CDR3 region has 15 residues. CDR1 and CDR2 (germline): MNHNS, SASEGT. The chain's CDR3 is CASSVFQGGTYEQYF.

The chain carries TRBV29-1 and TRBJ2-7; TCRdb indicates TRBD1, and absent DNA this call remains unverified. CDR3 length: 14 amino acids. Germline CDR1 is SQVTM and CDR2 is ANQGSEA. CDR3 in amino acids: CSATGGESPYEQYF.

The chain joins TRBV7-9 to TRBJ2-5; the D call from TCRdb, TRBD2, cannot be confirmed without DNA. CDR1 SEHNR and CDR2 FQNEAQ come from the germline V gene (reference sequence). CDR3 length equals 14 residues. The CDR3 loop is CASSWTRVQETQYF.

The chain has TRBV28 and TRBJ1-5. The germline gives CDR1 MDHEN, CDR2 SYDVKM. This CDR3 region has 13 residues. This CDR3 reads CASRWRGNQPQHF. Drawing the rest from reference TRBV28 and TRBJ1-5, the complete variable domain is DVKVTQSSRYLVKRTGEKVFLECVQDMDHENMFWYRQDPGLGLRLIYFSYDVKMKEKGDIPEGYSVSREKKERFSLILESASTNQTSMYLCASRWRGNQPQHFGDGTRLSIL.

The V gene is TRBV7-9, the J gene TRBJ2-7; TCRdb reports TRBD1, a call that lacks DNA to check it against. The CDR3 has 16 residues. Germline V gene sequence: CDR1 SEHNR, CDR2 FQNEAQ (reference sequence). The CDR3 protein is CASSFDTMDSTYEQYF.

V gene TRBV21-1 combines with J gene TRBJ1-2; with no DNA, the TCRdb D assignment of TRBD1 cannot be verified. TRBV21-1 is labeled a pseudogene. The CDR3 has 13 residues. CDR3 protein: CAGSRNTGYGYTF.

This chain joins TRBV7-6 and TRBJ1-4; TCRdb returns TRBD1, unconfirmable since there is no DNA. This CDR3 contains 15 residues. From germline, CDR1 is SGHVS and CDR2 FNYEAQ. The CDR3 region is CASSPRDRPNEKLFF.

The gene calls are TRBV14 and TRBJ2-7; TCRdb calls TRBD1, which cannot be checked without DNA. There are 15 residues in the CDR3. CDR1 is SGHDN, CDR2 FVKESK, per germline. This chain's CDR3 is CASSQAYGTDYEQYF.

The chain employs TRBV27 and TRBJ2-7; TCRdb names TRBD1, which stays unverified in the absence of DNA. The CDR3 has 12 amino acids. Germline assignment: CDR1 MNHEY and CDR2 SMNVEV (reference sequence). The CDR3 sequence: CATVTGPYEQYF.

The rearrangement links TRBV7-2 to TRBJ2-1; no DNA is available, so the TRBD2 call from TCRdb remains unchecked. This CDR3 spans 17 amino acids. Looked up from germline, CDR1 is SGHTA and CDR2 is FQGNSA. The CDR3 loop reads CASSLVVSGGPYNEQFF.

The chain employs TRBV11-3 and TRBJ2-1; TCRdb's D gene call, TRBD1, goes unchecked for lack of DNA. From germline, CDR1 is SGHNT and CDR2 YENEEA. CDR3 size: 17 residues. The CDR3 here is CASSPPSGTNNNNEQFF.

The chain has TRBV9 and TRBJ1-2; TCRdb outputs TRBD1, but without DNA this stays unchecked. CDR3 length: 15 amino acids. The germline CDR1 and CDR2 sequences are SGDLS and YYNGEE. CDR3 in amino acids: CASSVEGDGRGGYTF.

The chain has TRBV7-8 and TRBJ2-3. From germline, CDR1 is SGHVS and CDR2 FQNEAQ. This CDR3 comprises 15 residues. CDR3 in amino acids: CASSLLATGTDTQYF.